The source of this TCR beta chain is a study of neurological immune-mediated disorders. TCRdb reanalysed the 5' RACE reads using MiXCR and keeps one entry per CDR3 protein. The sample comprises 50,000 or so distinct CDR3 sequences, roughly 24% of which are singletons, and roughly 25% rests with the top ten. Trimming removed 1 base from V and 2 bases from J, with 14 bases in between. The CDR3 runs to 16 residues. This clonotype was recorded only once. This TCR derives from a woman aged 70-85 years in good health. The sequenced sample was PBMCs. V and J are TRBV12-3 or TRBV12-4 and TRBJ2-5; no clear D. This chain's CDR3 is CASSLGFGSRQETQYF. The DNA of the CDR3 is TGTGCCAGCAGTTTAGGCTTCGGATCAAGGCAAGAGACCCAGTACTTC.